This T cell receptor (beta chain) derives from a study of shared clonotypes between healthy human individuals (TCRdb year 2020). For the study in its entirety: Two women and three men aged 18 to 49 years were included in the cohort. To estimate repertoire size and how much clonotypes are shared between individuals, the study performed deep sequencing of blood TCR repertoires from a few healthy adults. To increase sequencing depth and limit assay-specific biases, different laboratories used diverse techniques to prepare libraries and sequence TCR repertoires. Each donor's leukapheresis produced roughly between roughly 0.85 and 10 billion PBMCs. For each donor, CD4 naive and CD4 memory were each run on three plates, CD8 naive on two plates, and CD8 memory on one plate. Summary of the overall study and its limitations: Pairwise subsampling led to the expectation that sequencing depth would affect the degree of clonotype sharing among donors. Sampling was restricted to blood, and TCR repertoires in tissue are likely to differ from TCR repertoires in blood. Clonotypes shared by all four sorted-subset donors showed higher generation probabilities than non-shared clonotypes. Estimated clonotype richness was generally larger for naive than for memory subsets. The small number of donors limited the genetic and exposure-history diversity represented. Even with the large sequencing depth, rarefaction of the sorted-subset datasets indicated that sequencing was incomplete. Sharing across four donors was observed for approximately 5% of naive CD4, 3% to 3.5% of naive CD8, 2% to 2.5% of memory CD4, and approximately 0.41% of memory CD8 clonotypes.

Using the deep immunoSEQ assay, multiplex PCR amplified TCR CDR3 regions from genomic DNA. For each cell subset, the extracted genomic DNA was distributed evenly across all wells of several immunoSEQ 96-well plates, and each plate served as one replicate. For sorted subsets, each replicate PCR was loaded with about 0.2 ug genomic DNA, equivalent to approximately 27,000 T cell genomes. Purified libraries were quantified with a Qubit 3.0 fluorometer, sized on a Bioanalyzer 2100, and re-quantified with the KAPA Library Quantification kit. Each immunoSEQ 96-well plate was sequenced on its own single-read 150-cycle Illumina NextSeq 550 flow cell. In the original analysis: The immunoSEQ output contained only junctional sequences without quality scores, so filtering could not match that applied to full-length reads. Sequences were annotated with PyIR, a Python wrapper for IgBLAST v1.9, using IMGT germline references to assign V/J genes and CDR3. Any read was removed if the V/J assignment was weak (E-value above 1e-6), the CDR3 was missing, or the read contained stop codons, out-of-frame junctions, or ambiguous translated residues. V3J clonotypes were defined as sequences sharing an identical inferred V gene, J gene, and CDR3 amino acid sequence. To compute the percentage overlap between repertoires, the number of shared unique clonotypes was divided by the size of the smaller repertoire. Repertoire richness was assessed with RTK rarefaction, the Chao1 estimator, and Recon v2.1 estimates of unobserved clonotypes. OLGA was used to compute generation probabilities for all TCRbeta clonotypes that the gDNA method yielded from a few donors. Drawn from immuneACCESS, this table holds only the in-frame rearrangements with V and J called that TCRdb kept. Clones are partly lost; checked studies trace under half to an unresolved V gene and leave the rest unexplained. The V and J calls and clone size are taken from that table; D and trimming were inferred from the DNA. In this sample the table shows over a million clones, approximately 72% of which occur a single time. Of the sample, roughly 1.4% is held by the ten largest clones.

V gives up 5 bases and J gives up 0 bases, and the segment between their germline ends measures 13 bases. The CDR3 runs 15 residues from the cysteine to the phenylalanine. The entry retains the CDR3 DNA only, 45 bases that are in frame from base 1. The germline V gene specifies SGHAT as CDR1 and FQNNGV as CDR2. Donors were healthy HIV-negative adults with no recently reported acute infections or vaccinations. All donors were Caucasian adults living in Nashville, Tennessee, USA. CD4+ T cells were enriched by magnetic negative selection, after which naive cells were positively selected on CD45RA and the negative fraction was taken as the memory subset. Blood was collected by leukapheresis, and PBMCs were isolated by Ficoll-Histopaque density gradient centrifugation and then cryopreserved in liquid nitrogen vapor phase. Analytical flow cytometry was used to check the purity and quantity of every magnetically sorted T cell population. Each sorted fraction had its genomic DNA isolated and then quantified by UV absorbance on a Nanodrop 2000c.

Concerning this clone: Which antigen it targets is not known. No quality values exist for individual bases; no much larger clone is one base distant.

The sequence is built from TRBV11-2 and TRBJ1-1; the D gene is possibly TRBD1, with 6 bases matching. Specimen: memory CD4+ T cells sorted from blood. Taken with the paper, the label for cell subset or site translates to: CD45RA-negative fraction. This TCR came from a man aged 18 to 30 in good health. The CDR3 is CASSVRTAMNTEAFF. The nucleotides read TGTGCCAGCAGCGTCCGGACAGCCATGAACACTGAAGCTTTCTTT.